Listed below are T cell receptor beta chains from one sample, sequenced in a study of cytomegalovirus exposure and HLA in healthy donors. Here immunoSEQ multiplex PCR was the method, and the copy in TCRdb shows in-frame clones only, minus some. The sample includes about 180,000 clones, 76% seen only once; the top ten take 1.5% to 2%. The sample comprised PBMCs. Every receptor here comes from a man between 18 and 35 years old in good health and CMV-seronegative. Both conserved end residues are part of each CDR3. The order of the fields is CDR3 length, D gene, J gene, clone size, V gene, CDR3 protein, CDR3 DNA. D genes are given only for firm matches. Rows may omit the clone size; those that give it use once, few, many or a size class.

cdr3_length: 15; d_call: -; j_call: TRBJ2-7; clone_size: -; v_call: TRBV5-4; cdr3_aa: CASSPAGSPDYEQYF; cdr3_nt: TGTGCCAGCAGCCCTGCCGGGTCTCCCGACTACGAGCAGTACTTC
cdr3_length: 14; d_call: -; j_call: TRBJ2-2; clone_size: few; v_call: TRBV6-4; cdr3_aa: CASSDRTNTGELFF; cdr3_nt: TGTGCCAGCAGTGATAGGACTAACACCGGGGAGCTGTTTTTT
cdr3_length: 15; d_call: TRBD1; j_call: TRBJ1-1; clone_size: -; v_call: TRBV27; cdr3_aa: CASSRDRVMNTEAFF; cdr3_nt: TGTGCCAGCAGCCGGGACAGGGTCATGAACACTGAAGCTTTCTTT
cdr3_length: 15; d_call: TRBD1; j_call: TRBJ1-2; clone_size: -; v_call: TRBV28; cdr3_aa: CASTETSGTGLGYTF; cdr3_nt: TGTGCCAGCACCGAAACCTCCGGGACAGGGCTTGGCTACACCTTC
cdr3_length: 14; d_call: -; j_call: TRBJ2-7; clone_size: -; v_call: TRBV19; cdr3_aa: CASGLGRTSYEQYF; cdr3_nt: TGTGCCAGTGGCCTGGGGAGGACCTCCTACGAGCAGTACTTC
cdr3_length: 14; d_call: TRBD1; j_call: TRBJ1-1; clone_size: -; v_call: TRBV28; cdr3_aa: CASSFGRGLPRAFF; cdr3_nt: TGTGCCAGCAGTTTCGGCAGGGGGCTGCCCAGAGCTTTCTTT
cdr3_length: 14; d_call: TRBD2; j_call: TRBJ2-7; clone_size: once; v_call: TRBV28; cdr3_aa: CASKAGAPSYEQYF; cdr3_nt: TGTGCCAGCAAAGCGGGGGCACCTTCCTACGAGCAGTACTTC
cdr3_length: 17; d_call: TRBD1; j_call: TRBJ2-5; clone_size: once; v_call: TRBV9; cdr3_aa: CASSVDPSGGLFETQYF; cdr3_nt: TGTGCCAGCAGCGTAGATCCGTCAGGGGGCCTATTTGAGACCCAGTACTTC
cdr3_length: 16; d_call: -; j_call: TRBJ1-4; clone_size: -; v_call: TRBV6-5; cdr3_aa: CASSYVMGALNEKLFF; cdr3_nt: TGTGCCAGCAGTTACGTTATGGGAGCCCTTAATGAAAAACTGTTTTTT
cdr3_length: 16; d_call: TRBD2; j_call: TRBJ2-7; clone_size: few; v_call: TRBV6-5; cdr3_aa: CASSYFTSGRSYEQYF; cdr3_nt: TGTGCCAGCAGTTACTTTACTAGCGGGAGGTCGTACGAGCAGTACTTC
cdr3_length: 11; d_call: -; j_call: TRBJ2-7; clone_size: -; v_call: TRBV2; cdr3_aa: CASGAGYEQYF; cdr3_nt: TGTGCCAGCGGGGCAGGCTACGAGCAGTACTTC
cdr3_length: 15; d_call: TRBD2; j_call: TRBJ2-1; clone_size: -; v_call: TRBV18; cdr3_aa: CASSPIAGDYNEQFF; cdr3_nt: TGTGCCAGCTCACCCATAGCGGGGGACTACAATGAGCAGTTCTTC
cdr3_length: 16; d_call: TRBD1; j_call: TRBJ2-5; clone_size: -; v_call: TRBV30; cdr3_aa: CAWGKGTGAKQETQYF; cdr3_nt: TGTGCCTGGGGGAAAGGGACAGGGGCGAAACAAGAGACCCAGTACTTC
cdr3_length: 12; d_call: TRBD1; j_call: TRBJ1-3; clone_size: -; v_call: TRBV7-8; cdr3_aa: CASSARPGQKYF; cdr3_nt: TGTGCCAGCAGCGCGCGGCCGGGACAGAAATATTTT
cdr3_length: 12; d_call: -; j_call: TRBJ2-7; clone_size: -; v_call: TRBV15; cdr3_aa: CATRDSAYEQYF; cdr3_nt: TGTGCCACCAGGGACAGCGCCTACGAGCAGTACTTC
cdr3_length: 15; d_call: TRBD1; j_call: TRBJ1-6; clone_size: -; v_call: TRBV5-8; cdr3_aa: CASSRTGKTNSPLHF; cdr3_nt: TGTGCCAGCAGCCGGACAGGGAAAACAAATTCACCCCTCCACTTT
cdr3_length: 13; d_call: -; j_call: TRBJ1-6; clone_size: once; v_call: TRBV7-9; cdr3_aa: CASSFNNNSPLHF; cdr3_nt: TGTGCCAGCAGCTTCAACAATAATTCACCCCTCCACTTT
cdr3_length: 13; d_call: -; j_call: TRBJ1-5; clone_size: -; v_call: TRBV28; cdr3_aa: CASSPGGNQPQHF; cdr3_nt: TGTGCCAGCAGTCCGGGGGGCAATCAGCCCCAGCATTTT
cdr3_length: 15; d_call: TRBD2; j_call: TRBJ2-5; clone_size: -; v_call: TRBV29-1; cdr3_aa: CSVGVAGGRSETQYF; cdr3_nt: TGCAGCGTTGGGGTAGCGGGGGGGCGTTCGGAGACCCAGTACTTC
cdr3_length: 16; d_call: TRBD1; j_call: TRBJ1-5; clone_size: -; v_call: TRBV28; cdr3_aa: CASSGGLGDSNQPQHF; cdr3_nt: TGTGCCAGCAGCGGGGGCTTGGGGGACAGTAATCAGCCCCAGCATTTT
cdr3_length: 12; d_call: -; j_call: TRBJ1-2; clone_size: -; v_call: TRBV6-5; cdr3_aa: CASMGTNYGYTF; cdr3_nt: TGTGCCAGCATGGGCACAAACTATGGCTACACCTTC
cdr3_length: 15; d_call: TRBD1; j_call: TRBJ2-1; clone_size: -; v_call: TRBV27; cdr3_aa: CASTPLGQGGNEQFF; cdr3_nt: TGTGCCAGCACCCCCCTTGGACAGGGGGGGAATGAGCAGTTCTTC
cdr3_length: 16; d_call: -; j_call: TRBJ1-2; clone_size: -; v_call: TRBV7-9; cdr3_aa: CASSPKVQGTNYGYTF; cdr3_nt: TGTGCCAGCAGCCCAAAGGTTCAGGGGACTAACTATGGCTACACCTTC
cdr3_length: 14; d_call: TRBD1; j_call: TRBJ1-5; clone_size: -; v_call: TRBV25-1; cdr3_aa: CASSDTGANQPQHF; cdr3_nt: TGTGCCAGCAGTGATACAGGGGCGAATCAGCCCCAGCATTTT
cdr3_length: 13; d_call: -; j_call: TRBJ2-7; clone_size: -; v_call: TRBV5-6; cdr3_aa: CASSSIAEYEQYF; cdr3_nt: TGTGCCAGCAGCTCAATAGCGGAATACGAGCAGTACTTC
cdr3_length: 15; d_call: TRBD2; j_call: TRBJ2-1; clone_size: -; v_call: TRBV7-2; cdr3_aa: CASSITGLAGGEQFF; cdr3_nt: TGTGCCAGCAGCATTACCGGACTAGCGGGGGGTGAGCAGTTCTTC
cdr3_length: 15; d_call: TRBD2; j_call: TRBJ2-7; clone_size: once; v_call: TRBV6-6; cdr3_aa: CASSYRREGPYEQYF; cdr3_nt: TGTGCCAGCAGTTACAGGCGGGAGGGCCCGTACGAGCAGTACTTC
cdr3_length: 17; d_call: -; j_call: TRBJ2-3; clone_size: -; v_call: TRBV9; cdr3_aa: CASSVGRGAGGTDTQYF; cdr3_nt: TGTGCCAGCAGCGTCGGGAGAGGGGCAGGGGGGACAGATACGCAGTATTTT
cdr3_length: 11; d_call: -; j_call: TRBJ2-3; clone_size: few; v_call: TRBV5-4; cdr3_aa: CASSLGDTQYF; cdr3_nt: TGTGCCAGCAGCCTCGGGGATACGCAGTATTTT
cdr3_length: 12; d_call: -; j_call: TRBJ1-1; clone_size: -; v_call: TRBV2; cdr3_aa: CASRQANTEAFF; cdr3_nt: TGTGCCAGCAGGCAGGCCAACACTGAAGCTTTCTTT
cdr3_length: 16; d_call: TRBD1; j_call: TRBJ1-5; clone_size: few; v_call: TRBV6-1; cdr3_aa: CASSGQGAYSNQPQHF; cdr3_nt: TGTGCCAGCAGTGGTCAGGGGGCTTATAGCAATCAGCCCCAGCATTTT
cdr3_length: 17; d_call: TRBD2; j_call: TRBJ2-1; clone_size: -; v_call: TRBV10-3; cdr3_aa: CAISELSGLAGGDEQFF; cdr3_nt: TGTGCCATCAGTGAGTTGAGCGGACTAGCGGGAGGTGATGAGCAGTTCTTC
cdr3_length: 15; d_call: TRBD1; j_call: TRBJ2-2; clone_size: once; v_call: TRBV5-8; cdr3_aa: CASSLKDRDTGELFF; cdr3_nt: TGTGCCAGCAGCCTGAAGGACAGGGACACCGGGGAGCTGTTTTTT
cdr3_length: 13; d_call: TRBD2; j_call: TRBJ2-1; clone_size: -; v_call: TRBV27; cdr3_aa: CATTGGPFNEQFF; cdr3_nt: TGTGCCACCACGGGGGGGCCGTTTAATGAGCAGTTCTTC
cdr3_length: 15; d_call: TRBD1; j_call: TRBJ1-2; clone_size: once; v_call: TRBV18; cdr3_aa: CASSLKTGLSYGYTF; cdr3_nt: TGTGCCAGCTCATTGAAGACAGGGCTCTCCTATGGCTACACCTTC
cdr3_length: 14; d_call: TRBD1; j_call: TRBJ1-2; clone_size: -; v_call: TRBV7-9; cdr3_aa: CASSSGTVSYGYTF; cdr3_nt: TGTGCCAGCAGCTCCGGGACAGTGAGCTATGGCTACACCTTC
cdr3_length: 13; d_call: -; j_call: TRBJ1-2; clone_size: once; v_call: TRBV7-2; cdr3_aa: CASSLEINYGYTF; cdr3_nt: TGTGCCAGCAGCCTCGAGATTAACTATGGCTACACCTTC
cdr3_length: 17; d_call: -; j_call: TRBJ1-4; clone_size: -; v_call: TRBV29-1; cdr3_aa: CSSRPPLTLGGDEKLFF; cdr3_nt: TGCAGCTCCCGACCGCCCTTAACGTTAGGGGGAGATGAAAAACTGTTTTTT
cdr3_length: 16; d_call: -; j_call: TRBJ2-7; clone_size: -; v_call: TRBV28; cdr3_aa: CASSLFGGGPTNEQYF; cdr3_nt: TGTGCCAGCAGTTTATTTGGGGGAGGCCCCACCAACGAGCAGTACTTC
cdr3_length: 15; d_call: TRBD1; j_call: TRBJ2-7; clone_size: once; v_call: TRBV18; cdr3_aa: CASSHGQGSSYEQYF; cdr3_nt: TGTGCCAGCTCACACGGACAGGGTTCCTCCTACGAGCAGTACTTC
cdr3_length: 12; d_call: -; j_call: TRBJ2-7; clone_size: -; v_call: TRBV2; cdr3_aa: CASELQGYEQYF; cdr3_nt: TGTGCCAGCGAACTCCAGGGGTACGAGCAGTACTTC
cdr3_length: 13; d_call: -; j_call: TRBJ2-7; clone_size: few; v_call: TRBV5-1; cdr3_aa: CASSLIQSGEQYF; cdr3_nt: TGCGCCAGCAGCTTGATCCAGAGCGGGGAGCAGTACTTC
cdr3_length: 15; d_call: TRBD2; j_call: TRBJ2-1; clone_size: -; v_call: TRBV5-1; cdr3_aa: CASSRGGAFYNEQFF; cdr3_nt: TGCGCCAGCAGCCGCGGGGGGGCTTTTTACAATGAGCAGTTCTTC
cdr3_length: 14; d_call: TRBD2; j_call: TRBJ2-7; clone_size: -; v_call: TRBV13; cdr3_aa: CASSFGRGGQEQYF; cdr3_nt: TGTGCCAGCAGCTTTGGTCGCGGGGGGCAAGAGCAGTACTTC
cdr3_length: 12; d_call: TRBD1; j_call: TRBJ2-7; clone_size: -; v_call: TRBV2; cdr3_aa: CASLGQGYEQYF; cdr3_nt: TGTGCCAGTTTGGGACAGGGCTACGAGCAGTACTTC
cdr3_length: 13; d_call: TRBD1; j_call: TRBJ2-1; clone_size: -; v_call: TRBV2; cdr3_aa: CASSPLTGLEQFF; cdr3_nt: TGTGCCAGCAGCCCACTGACAGGGCTTGAGCAGTTCTTC
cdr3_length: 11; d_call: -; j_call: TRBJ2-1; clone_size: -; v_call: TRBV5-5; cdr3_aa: CASRHENEQFF; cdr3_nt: TGTGCCAGCAGACACGAAAATGAGCAGTTCTTC
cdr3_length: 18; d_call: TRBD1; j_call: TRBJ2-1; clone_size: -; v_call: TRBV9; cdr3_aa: CASSVIANLQGALNEQFF; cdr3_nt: TGTGCCAGCAGCGTAATCGCTAACCTACAGGGGGCGTTGAATGAGCAGTTCTTC
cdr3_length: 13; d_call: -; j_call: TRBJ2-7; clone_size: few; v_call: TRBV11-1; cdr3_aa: CASSFSGAYEQYF; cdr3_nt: TGTGCCAGCAGCTTTTCGGGAGCCTACGAGCAGTACTTC
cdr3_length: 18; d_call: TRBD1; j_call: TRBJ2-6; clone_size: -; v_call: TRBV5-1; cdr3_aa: CASSLVGQGASGANVLTF; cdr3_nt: TGCGCCAGCAGCCTCGTGGGACAGGGGGCATCTGGGGCCAACGTCCTGACTTTC